In this sample, the clone carrying this T cell receptor beta chain turned up many times. This sample was included in a study of T cells after yellow fever vaccination. In the study overall: Those fractions that held only low numbers of cells were prepared using the SMART-Seq v4 Ultra Low Input RNA kit.

The V gene end was trimmed by 2 bases and the J gene end by 5 bases; junction bases not matched to a gene: 4. Germline CDR1 reads MNHEY; CDR2 reads SVGAGI. The CDR3 has 15 residues. A single record per CDR3 protein comes from TCRdb applying MiXCR to the 5' RACE reads. Of approximately 120,000 distinct CDR3 sequences in the sample, 7.4% were seen once. The TCR sequence derives from a man in his late teens or twenties who received the YFV17D yellow fever vaccine. Sample: CD4+ T cells sorted from PBMCs, taken roughly 10 days after the first yellow fever vaccination. This chain joins TRBV6-5 and TRBJ2-5; 11 bases agree with TRBD1. CDR3 in DNA: TGTGCCAGCAGTTACGGTGGGACAGGGGGGGAGACCCAGTACTTC. This translates into CASSYGGTGGETQYF.